These 12 T cell receptor beta chains came from one sample sequenced in a study of CD8+ T cells in alopecia areata. Treatment denoted: oral pan-JAK inhibitor, 5-10 mg twice daily. Sequencing used cDNA as its template, made by extracting RNA and reverse transcribing it. TCRdb's copy holds only in-frame clones and misses some; the assay was immunoSEQ multiplex PCR. Of around 190,000 clones listed, approximately 67% are singletons. Sequencing was performed on CD4+ T cells sorted from blood, taken around week 49, from a patient treated with tofacitinib. Every receptor here comes from a human donor with alopecia areata.

The chain has TRBV29-1 and TRBJ2-3; D ambiguous. Between the trimmed V and J ends, which lost 0 bases and 8 bases, there was a span of 6 bases. This CDR3 contains 11 residues. Germline CDR1 is SQVTM and CDR2 is ANQGSEA. CDR3 sequence: CSVEERGTQYF. DNA of the CDR3: TGCAGCGTTGAAGAGAGAGGTACGCAGTATTTT.

CDR3 region: CASSDSTGNYGYTF. CDR3 bases: TGTGCCAGCAGTGATTCCACGGGGAACTATGGCTACACCTTC. This chain joins TRBV2 and TRBJ1-2; D remains ambiguous. V was clipped by 3 bases and J by 2 bases, with 10 bases between them. The CDR3 length is 14 residues. The germline V gene has CDR1 SNHLY and CDR2 FYNNEI.

V and J are TRBV5-1 and TRBJ1-6, with D tentatively TRBD1 (5 bases). There are 14 residues in the CDR3. Germline V gives CDR1 SGHRS, CDR2 YFSETQ. V was pared by 4 bases and J by 7 bases, with 12 bases between. Here the CDR3 reads CASSQDMGNSPLHF. The CDR3 DNA is TGCGCCAGCAGCCAGGACATGGGAAATTCACCCCTCCACTTT.

This clone has a handful of counts. This rearrangement joins TRBV2 to TRBJ2-6; no firm D call. CDR1 is SNHLY, CDR2 FYNNEI, per germline. V dropped 2 bases and J dropped 2 bases, with 4 bases sitting between them. CDR3 length equals 14 residues. The CDR3 nucleotides read TGTGCCAGCAGTGAACGGCCTGGGGCCAACGTCCTGACTTTC. Residues: CASSERPGANVLTF.

This clone was seen a single time. The rearrangement uses TRBV20-1 and TRBJ2-7; D may be TRBD1 (5 bases). The germline CDR1 and CDR2 sequences are DFQATT and SNEGSKA (reference sequence). The V gene lost 4 bases and the J gene lost 5 bases, with 6 bases spanning the gap. CDR3 length: 10 amino acids. CDR3 sequence: CSAKTDEQYF. In DNA, the CDR3 is TGCAGTGCTAAGACAGACGAGCAGTACTTC.

The CDR3 spells CASRLQGASYEQYF. The DNA of the CDR3 is TGTGCCAGCAGACTACAGGGGGCCTCTTACGAGCAGTACTTC. The genes are TRBV2 and TRBJ2-7; the match to TRBD1 covers 9 bases. Germline CDR1 is SNHLY and CDR2 is FYNNEI. The CDR3 is 14 residues long. V gave up 6 bases and J gave up 4 bases; unmatched junction bases: 7.

The DNA of the CDR3 is TGTGCCTGGAGTCCCGGACTAGGCACGACCCAGTTCTTC. It encodes CAWSPGLGTTQFF. The gene calls are TRBV30 and TRBJ2-1, with 7 bases lining up with TRBD2. J gave up 13 bases and V 2 bases, and 11 bases lay outside the gene matches. There are 13 residues in the CDR3. Germline V gives CDR1 GTSNPN, CDR2 SVGIG (reference sequence).

This clone was picked up a small number of times. The chain combines TRBV29-1 with TRBJ1-5; tentatively, D is TRBD1 (5 bases). The V gene lost 4 bases and the J gene lost 5 bases, with 12 bases spanning the gap. The CDR3 is 13 amino acids. Germline V gives CDR1 SQVTM, CDR2 ANQGSEA. DNA for the CDR3: TGCAGCGTTGGATCACAGGAGGATCAGCCCCAGCATTTT. Residues: CSVGSQEDQPQHF.

This clone was seen only once. The chain is built from TRBV4-3 and TRBJ1-5, with a tentative D call TRBD1 (5 bases). The CDR3 length is 20 residues. Trimming cost V 4 bases and J 0 bases, with 25 bases left between them. The V gene's germline CDR1 is LGHNA and CDR2 YSLEER. The CDR3 DNA follows: TGCGCCAGCAGCCCGCCCGGGACGGGGACTTGGACCTATAGCAATCAGCCCCAGCATTTT. This sequence encodes CASSPPGTGTWTYSNQPQHF.

This clone was seen more than once but under ten times. The chain couples TRBV4-1 to TRBJ2-1; D is ambiguous. V was cut by 1 base and J by 8 bases, with 12 bases left in between. This CDR3 is 14 amino acids long. Looked up from germline, CDR1 is MGHRA and CDR2 is YSYEKL. Here the CDR3 DNA reads TGCGCCAGCAGCCAAGCGCCGGCAGTCGATGAGCAGTTCTTC. Translation: CASSQAPAVDEQFF.

This clone has only a few counts. The V gene is TRBV11-2, the J gene TRBJ1-1; D call uncertain. Trimming pared 2 bases from V and 0 bases from J, leaving 10 bases between. The CDR3 covers 15 residues. Per germline, CDR1 SGHAT and CDR2 FQNNGV. The DNA of the CDR3 is TGTGCCAGCAGCTTAAACGGACCTATGAACACTGAAGCTTTCTTT. Translating it yields CASSLNGPMNTEAFF.

In its sample, this clone was seen once. This sequence joins TRBV30 and TRBJ2-7; the match to TRBD1 covers 8 bases. Looked up from germline, CDR1 is GTSNPN and CDR2 is SVGIG (reference sequence). The J segment lost 5 bases and the V segment lost 3 bases, leaving 6 bases of the junction unmatched. The CDR3 length is 13 residues. This CDR3 reads CAWSLQGAHEQYF. The DNA for the CDR3 is TGTGCCTGGAGCCTCCAGGGGGCCCACGAGCAGTACTTC.